A selection of T cell receptor beta chains follows, all from one sample in a study of regulatory T cells in long-lasting Graves disease. One entry per CDR3 protein, called by TCRdb with MiXCR from the multiplex PCR reads. The sample contains some 280,000 distinct CDR3 sequences, around 23% of which appear only once. The source was peripheral blood mononuclear cells (PBMCs), collected when the disease was refractory, from a patient treated with antithyroid drugs. These receptors all come from a female donor with Graves disease. Each CDR3 is given without its conserved first and last residue.

v_gene: TRBV19
CDR3aa: ASSKDRGYQPQH

v_gene: TRBV20-1
CDR3aa: SAREALGTAEKLF

v_gene: TRBV30
CDR3aa: AWSVLGTSGSYEQY

v_gene: TRBV19
CDR3aa: ASGTRENEKLF

v_gene: TRBV5-4
CDR3aa: ASSYHSGDPTEQY

v_gene: TRBV27
CDR3aa: ATSKGGYNQPQH

v_gene: TRBV20-1
CDR3aa: SARDGQSSYEQY

v_gene: TRBV24-1
CDR3aa: ATSEPQGAWH

v_gene: TRBV7-3
CDR3aa: ASSSGTGRRETQY

v_gene: TRBV4-2
CDR3aa: ASSQVQLAGSETQY

v_gene: TRBV2
CDR3aa: ASRGGLGGYT

v_gene: TRBV7-8
CDR3aa: ASIRPNTGELF

v_gene: TRBV7-2
CDR3aa: ASREGYEQY

v_gene: TRBV6-9
CDR3aa: ASSYGGARVDGYT

v_gene: TRBV7-9
CDR3aa: ASSLVSGLRTGRSYEQY

v_gene: TRBV7-6
CDR3aa: ASSLDGGRFGELF

v_gene: TRBV11-2
CDR3aa: ASSFEGATGNTIY

v_gene: TRBV7-2
CDR3aa: ASSTPAKLNTGELF

v_gene: TRBV27
CDR3aa: ASSLYGSRDEQY

v_gene: TRBV7-2
CDR3aa: ASSLDFGYSGANVLT

v_gene: TRBV29-1
CDR3aa: SVGTAGELF

v_gene: TRBV20-1
CDR3aa: SARKGRYYGYT

v_gene: TRBV7-9
CDR3aa: ASSLDSNNQPQH

v_gene: TRBV28
CDR3aa: ASKSGDALEQY

v_gene: TRBV12-3/TRBV12-4
CDR3aa: ASSLGTEASPLH

v_gene: TRBV7-6
CDR3aa: ASSLRGWDTEAF

v_gene: TRBV27
CDR3aa: ASSVGRVTEAF

v_gene: TRBV6-2/TRBV6-3
CDR3aa: ASSYLRTEAF

v_gene: TRBV7-3
CDR3aa: ASSPRLAGEKETQY

v_gene: TRBV11-1
CDR3aa: ASSFSLGRMNTEAF

v_gene: TRBV29-1
CDR3aa: SVRTGQGAGANVLT

v_gene: TRBV3-1
CDR3aa: ASRLTGTGNYEQY

v_gene: TRBV20-1
CDR3aa: SASPLGTSGFEQY

v_gene: TRBV28
CDR3aa: ASRKPSYTVGVRYNSPLH

v_gene: TRBV10-3
CDR3aa: AISESPGANTEAF

v_gene: TRBV29-1
CDR3aa: SVEDLGQGVYGYT

v_gene: TRBV7-2
CDR3aa: ASSLARTSSYEQY

v_gene: TRBV19
CDR3aa: ASSIGGHLGSQEQY

v_gene: TRBV2
CDR3aa: ASGSGPLNTGELF

v_gene: TRBV27
CDR3aa: ASSLTQHFEAF

v_gene: TRBV9
CDR3aa: ASSVEGANQETQY

v_gene: TRBV5-1
CDR3aa: ASKRTGTIGYT

v_gene: TRBV20-1
CDR3aa: SALQGGTTEAF

v_gene: TRBV18
CDR3aa: ASSPFSTTGSDSGGYT

v_gene: TRBV29-1
CDR3aa: SVDVDPQETQY

v_gene: TRBV3-1
CDR3aa: ASSQPGEAF

v_gene: TRBV6-1
CDR3aa: ASSGVAGYEQY

v_gene: TRBV7-8
CDR3aa: ATGQVPNEQY

v_gene: TRBV12-3/TRBV12-4
CDR3aa: ASRGTGETYEQY

v_gene: TRBV14
CDR3aa: ASSPGIFYEQY

v_gene: TRBV7-2
CDR3aa: ASSLRLQGPLAKNIQY

v_gene: TRBV6-2/TRBV6-3
CDR3aa: ASCEGHGDEQY

v_gene: TRBV20-1
CDR3aa: SAPGTENEKLF

v_gene: TRBV19
CDR3aa: ASSQLALNYGYT

v_gene: TRBV27
CDR3aa: ASSGGQGGNQPQH